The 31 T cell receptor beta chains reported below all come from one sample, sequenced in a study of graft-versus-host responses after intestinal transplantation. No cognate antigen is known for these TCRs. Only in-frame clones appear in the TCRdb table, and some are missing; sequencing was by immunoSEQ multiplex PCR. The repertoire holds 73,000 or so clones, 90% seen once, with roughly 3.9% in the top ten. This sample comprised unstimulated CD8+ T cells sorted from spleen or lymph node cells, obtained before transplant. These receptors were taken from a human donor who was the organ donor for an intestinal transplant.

Here the CDR3 DNA reads TGTGCCAGCAGCCCCCGGACTAGCGGGGGTGCAGATACGCAGTATTTT. Translation gives CASSPRTSGGADTQYF. The chain carries TRBV13 and TRBJ2-3, with 13 bases identical to TRBD2. V shed 5 bases and J 4 bases; nucleotides not matched to a gene: 6. From germline, CDR1 is PRHDT and CDR2 FYEKMQ (reference sequence). The CDR3 sequence is 16 residues long.

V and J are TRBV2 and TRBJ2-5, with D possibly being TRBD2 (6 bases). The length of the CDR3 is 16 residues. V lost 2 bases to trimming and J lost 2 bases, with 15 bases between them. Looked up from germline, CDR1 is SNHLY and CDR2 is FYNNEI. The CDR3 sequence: CASSETLGRGQETQYF. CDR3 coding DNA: TGTGCCAGCAGTGAAACCCTCGGGCGGGGACAAGAGACCCAGTACTTC.

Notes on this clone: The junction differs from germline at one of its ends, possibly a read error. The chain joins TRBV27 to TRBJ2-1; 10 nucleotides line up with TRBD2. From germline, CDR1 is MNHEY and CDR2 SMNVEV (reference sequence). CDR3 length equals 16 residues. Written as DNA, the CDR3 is TGTGCCAGCAGCTTATTAGCGGGGGGTACTAACAATGAGCAGTTCTTC. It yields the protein CASSLLAGGTNNEQFF.

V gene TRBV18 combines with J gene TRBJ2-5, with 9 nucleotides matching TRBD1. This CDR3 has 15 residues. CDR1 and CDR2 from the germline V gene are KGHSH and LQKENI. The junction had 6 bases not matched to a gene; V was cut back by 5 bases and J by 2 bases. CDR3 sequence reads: CASSSTGGSQETQYF. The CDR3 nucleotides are TGTGCCAGCTCATCGACAGGGGGTTCGCAAGAGACCCAGTACTTC.

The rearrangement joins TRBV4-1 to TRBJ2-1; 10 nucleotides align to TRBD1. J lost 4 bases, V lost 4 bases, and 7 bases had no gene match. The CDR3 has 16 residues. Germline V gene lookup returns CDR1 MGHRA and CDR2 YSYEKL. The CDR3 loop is CASSLLGQGPYNEQFF. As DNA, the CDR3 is TGCGCCAGCAGCCTGTTGGGACAGGGGCCTTACAATGAGCAGTTCTTC.

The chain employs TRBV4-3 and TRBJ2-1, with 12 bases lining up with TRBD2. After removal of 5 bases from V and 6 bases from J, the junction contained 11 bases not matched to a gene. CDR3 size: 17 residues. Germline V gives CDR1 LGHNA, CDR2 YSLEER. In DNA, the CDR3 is TGCGCCAGCAGCTCCCGTCCGACTAGCGGGGGAGGCAATGAGCAGTTCTTC. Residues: CASSSRPTSGGGNEQFF.

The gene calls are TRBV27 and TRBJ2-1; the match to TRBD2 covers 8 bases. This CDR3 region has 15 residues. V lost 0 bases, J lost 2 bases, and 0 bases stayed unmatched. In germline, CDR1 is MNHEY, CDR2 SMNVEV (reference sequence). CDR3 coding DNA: TGTGCCAGCAGTTTATCTAGCGGGGCCTACAATGAGCAGTTCTTC. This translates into CASSLSSGAYNEQFF.

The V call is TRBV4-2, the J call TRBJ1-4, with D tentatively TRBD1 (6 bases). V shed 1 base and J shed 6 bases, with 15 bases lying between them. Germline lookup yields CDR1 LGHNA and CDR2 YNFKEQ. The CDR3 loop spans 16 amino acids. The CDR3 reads CASSQGPRGFYEKLFF. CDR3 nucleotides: TGTGCCAGCAGCCAAGGTCCCAGGGGTTTTTATGAAAAACTGTTTTTT.

The CDR3 loop is CASSQEGGVPGELFF. CDR3 nucleotides: TGCGCCAGCAGCCAAGAGGGGGGGGTGCCCGGGGAGCTGTTTTTT. The V call is TRBV4-3, the J call TRBJ2-2, with 7 bases fitting TRBD2. This CDR3 comprises 15 residues. The trim removed 0 bases at V and 6 bases at J, leaving 4 bases unmatched. Per germline, CDR1 LGHNA and CDR2 YSLEER.

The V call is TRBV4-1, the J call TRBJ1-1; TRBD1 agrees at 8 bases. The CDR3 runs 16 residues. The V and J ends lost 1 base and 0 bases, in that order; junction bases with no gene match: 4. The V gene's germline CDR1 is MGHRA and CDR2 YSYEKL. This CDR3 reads CASSQARQGMNTEAFF. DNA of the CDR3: TGCGCCAGCAGCCAAGCTCGACAGGGGATGAACACTGAAGCTTTCTTT.

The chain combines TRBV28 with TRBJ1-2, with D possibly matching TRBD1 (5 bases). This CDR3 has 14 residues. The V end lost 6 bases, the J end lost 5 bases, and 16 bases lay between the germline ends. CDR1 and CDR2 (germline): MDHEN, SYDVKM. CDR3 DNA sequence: TGTGCCAGCAGCTATGGGAGGGGACGGTATGGCTACACCTTC. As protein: CASSYGRGRYGYTF.

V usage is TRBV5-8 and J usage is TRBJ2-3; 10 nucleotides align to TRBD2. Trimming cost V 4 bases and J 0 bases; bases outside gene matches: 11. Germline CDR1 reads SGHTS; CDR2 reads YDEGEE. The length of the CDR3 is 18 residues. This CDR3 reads CASSGVGLAYDSTDTQYF. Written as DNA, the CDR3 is TGTGCCAGCAGCGGGGTGGGACTAGCGTACGATAGCACAGATACGCAGTATTTT.

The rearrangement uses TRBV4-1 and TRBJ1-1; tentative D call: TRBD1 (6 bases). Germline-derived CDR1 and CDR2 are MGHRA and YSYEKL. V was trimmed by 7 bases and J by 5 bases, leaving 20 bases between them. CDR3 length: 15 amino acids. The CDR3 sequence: CASTSSGVRETEAFF. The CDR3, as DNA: TGCGCCAGCACCTCTTCAGGGGTTAGGGAAACTGAAGCTTTCTTT.

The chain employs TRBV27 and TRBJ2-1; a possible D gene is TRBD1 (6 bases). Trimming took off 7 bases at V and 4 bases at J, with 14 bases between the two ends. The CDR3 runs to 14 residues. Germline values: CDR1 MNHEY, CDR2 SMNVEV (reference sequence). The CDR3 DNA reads TGTGCCAGCACTCAGGGGAATCAGTACAATGAGCAGTTCTTC. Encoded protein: CASTQGNQYNEQFF.

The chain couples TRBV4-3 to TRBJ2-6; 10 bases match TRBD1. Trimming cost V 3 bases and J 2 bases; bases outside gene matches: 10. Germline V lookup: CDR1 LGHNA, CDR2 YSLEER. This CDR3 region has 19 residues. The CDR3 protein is CASSQAVPGQGTGANVLTF. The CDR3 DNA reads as TGCGCCAGCAGCCAGGCGGTTCCGGGACAGGGGACTGGGGCCAACGTCCTGACTTTC.

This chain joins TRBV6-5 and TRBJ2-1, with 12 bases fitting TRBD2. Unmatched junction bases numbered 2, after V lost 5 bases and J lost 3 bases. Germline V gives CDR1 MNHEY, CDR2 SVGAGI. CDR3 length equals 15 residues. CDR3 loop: CASSKTSGGYNEQFF. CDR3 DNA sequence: TGTGCCAGCAGTAAGACTAGCGGGGGCTACAATGAGCAGTTCTTC.

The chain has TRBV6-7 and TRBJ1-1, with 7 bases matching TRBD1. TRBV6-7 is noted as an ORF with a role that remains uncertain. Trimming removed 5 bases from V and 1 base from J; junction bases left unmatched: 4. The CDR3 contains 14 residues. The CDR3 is CASSHGTANTEAFF. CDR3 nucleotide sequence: TGTGCCAGCAGTCACGGGACAGCGAACACTGAAGCTTTCTTT.

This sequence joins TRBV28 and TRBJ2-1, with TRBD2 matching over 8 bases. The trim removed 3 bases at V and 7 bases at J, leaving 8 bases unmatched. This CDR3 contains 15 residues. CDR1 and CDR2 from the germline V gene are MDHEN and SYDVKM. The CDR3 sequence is CASSLGYGGANEQFF. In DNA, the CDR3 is TGTGCCAGCAGTTTGGGGTACGGGGGGGCAAATGAGCAGTTCTTC.

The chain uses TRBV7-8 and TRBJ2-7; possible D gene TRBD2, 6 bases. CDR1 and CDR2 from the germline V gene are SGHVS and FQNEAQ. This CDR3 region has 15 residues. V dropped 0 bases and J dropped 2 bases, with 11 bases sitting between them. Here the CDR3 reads CASSLAPPSAYEQYV. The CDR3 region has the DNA TGTGCCAGCAGCTTAGCGCCGCCTAGCGCCTACGAGCAGTACGTC.

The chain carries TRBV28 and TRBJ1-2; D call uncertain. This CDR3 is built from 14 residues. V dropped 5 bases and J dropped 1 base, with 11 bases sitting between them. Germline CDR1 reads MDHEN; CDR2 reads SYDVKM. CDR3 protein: CASSTRAINYGYTF. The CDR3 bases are TGTGCCAGCAGTACGAGGGCAATTAACTATGGCTACACCTTC.

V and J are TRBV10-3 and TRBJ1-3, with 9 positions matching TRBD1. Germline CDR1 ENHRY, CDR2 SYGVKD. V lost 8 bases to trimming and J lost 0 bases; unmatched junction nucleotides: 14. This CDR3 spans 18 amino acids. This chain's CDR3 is CAISEQGAQRASGNTIYF. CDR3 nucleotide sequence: TGTGCCATCTCAGAACAGGGGGCGCAGAGGGCCTCTGGAAACACCATATATTTT.

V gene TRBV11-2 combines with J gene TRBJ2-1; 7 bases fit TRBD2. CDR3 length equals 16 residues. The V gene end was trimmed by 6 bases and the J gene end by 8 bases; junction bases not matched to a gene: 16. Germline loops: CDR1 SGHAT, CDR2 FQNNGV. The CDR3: CASRDLWTRDDDEQFF. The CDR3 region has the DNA TGTGCCAGCAGGGACCTTTGGACTAGGGACGATGATGAGCAGTTCTTC.

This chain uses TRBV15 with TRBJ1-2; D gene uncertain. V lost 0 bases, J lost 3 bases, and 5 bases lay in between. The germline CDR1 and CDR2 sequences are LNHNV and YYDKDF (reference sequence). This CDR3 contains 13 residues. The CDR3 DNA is TGTGCCACCAGCAGAGAACAGTACTATGGCTACACCTTC. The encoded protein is CATSREQYYGYTF.

The CDR3 DNA reads as TGTGCCAGCAGCGTTACAGGGGGCGACTATGGCTACACCTTC. This gives the protein CASSVTGGDYGYTF. The rearrangement links TRBV7-2 to TRBJ1-2; 9 nucleotides agree with TRBD1. CDR3 length equals 14 residues. The ends lost 5 bases at V and 3 bases at J; junction bases unmatched: 4. CDR1 is SGHTA and CDR2 is FQGNSA in the germline V gene.

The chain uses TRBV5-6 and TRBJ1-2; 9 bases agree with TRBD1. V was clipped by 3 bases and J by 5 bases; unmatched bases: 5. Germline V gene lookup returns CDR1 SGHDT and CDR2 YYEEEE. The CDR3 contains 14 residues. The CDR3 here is CASSWDRDSYGYTF. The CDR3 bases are TGTGCCAGCAGCTGGGACAGGGATTCATATGGCTACACCTTC.

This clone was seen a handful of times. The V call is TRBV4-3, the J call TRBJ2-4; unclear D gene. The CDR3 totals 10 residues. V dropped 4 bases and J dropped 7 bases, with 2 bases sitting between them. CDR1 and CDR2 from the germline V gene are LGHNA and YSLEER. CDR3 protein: CASSPNIQYF. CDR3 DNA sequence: TGCGCCAGCAGCCCTAACATTCAGTACTTC.

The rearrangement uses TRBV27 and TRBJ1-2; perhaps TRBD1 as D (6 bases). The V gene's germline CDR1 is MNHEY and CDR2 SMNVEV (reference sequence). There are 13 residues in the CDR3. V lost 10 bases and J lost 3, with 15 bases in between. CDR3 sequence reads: CATGPGGYYGYTF. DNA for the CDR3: TGTGCCACCGGGCCGGGGGGCTACTATGGCTACACCTTC.

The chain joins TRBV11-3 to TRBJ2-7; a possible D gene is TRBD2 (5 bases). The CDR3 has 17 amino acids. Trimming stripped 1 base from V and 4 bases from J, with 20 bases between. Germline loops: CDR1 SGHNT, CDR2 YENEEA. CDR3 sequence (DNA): TGTGCCAGCAGCTTAGGATTAGCGAAGGACGTCCATTACGAGCAGTACGTC. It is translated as CASSLGLAKDVHYEQYV.

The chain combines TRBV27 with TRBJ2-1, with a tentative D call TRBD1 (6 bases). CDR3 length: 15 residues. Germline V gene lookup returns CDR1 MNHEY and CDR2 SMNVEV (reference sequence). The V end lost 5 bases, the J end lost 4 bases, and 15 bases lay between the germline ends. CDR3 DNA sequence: TGTGCCAGCAGTCGTACAGGGTCTGCTTACAATGAGCAGTTCTTC. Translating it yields CASSRTGSAYNEQFF.

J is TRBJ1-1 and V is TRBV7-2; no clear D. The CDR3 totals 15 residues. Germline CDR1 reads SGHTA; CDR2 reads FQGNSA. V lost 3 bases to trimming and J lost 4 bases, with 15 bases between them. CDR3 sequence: CASSLRHDKATEAFF. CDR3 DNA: TGTGCCAGCAGCTTGAGGCACGATAAGGCCACTGAAGCTTTCTTT.

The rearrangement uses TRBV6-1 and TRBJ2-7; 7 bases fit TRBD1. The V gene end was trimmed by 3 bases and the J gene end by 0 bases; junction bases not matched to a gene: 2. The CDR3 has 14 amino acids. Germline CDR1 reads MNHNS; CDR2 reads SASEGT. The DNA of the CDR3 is TGTGCCAGCAGTGAGGCAGGGGGCTCCTACGAGCAGTACGTC. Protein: CASSEAGGSYEQYV.